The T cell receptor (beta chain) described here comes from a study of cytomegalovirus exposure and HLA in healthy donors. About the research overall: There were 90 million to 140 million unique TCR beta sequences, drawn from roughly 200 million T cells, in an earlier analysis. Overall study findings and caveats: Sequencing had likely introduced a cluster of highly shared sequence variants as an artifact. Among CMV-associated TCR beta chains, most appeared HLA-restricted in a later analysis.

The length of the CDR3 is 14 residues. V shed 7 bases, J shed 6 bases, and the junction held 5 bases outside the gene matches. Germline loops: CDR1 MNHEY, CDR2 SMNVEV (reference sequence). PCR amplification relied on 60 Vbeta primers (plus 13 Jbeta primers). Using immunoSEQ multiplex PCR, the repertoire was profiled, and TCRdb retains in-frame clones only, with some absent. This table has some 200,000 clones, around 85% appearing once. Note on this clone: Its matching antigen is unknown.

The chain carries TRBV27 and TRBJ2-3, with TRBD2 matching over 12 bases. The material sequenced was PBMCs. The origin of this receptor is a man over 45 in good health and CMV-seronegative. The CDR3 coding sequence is TGTGCCAGCACGGCTAGCGGGAGGGCTGATACGCAGTATTTT. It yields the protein CASTASGRADTQYF.